The entry that follows covers one TCR beta chain sequence. This clone was detected only once. The clone's antigen remains unknown. No clone much larger than this one lies a single base away; base qualities are absent. This sample was taken from a study of blood T cell repertoires in COVID-19 (dated by TCRdb to about 2020). Regarding the research as a whole: The collaborator samples originated in the United States, Italy and Spain and spanned the acute and convalescent phases of COVID-19. The material from the prospective study consisted of cDNA or gDNA derived from T cells, B-cell-depleted T cells, or PBMCs. Deeply sampled blood TCRbeta repertoires from subjects exposed to, actively infected with, or recovered from COVID-19 were included in the dataset. The repertoires were released in a freely available public database meant as a resource for research on the immune response to SARS-CoV-2. Samples were obtained from the ongoing ImmuneRACE study (first 160 participants) and from over a thousand subjects provided by 6 global collaborators. Sample metadata almost always included a de-identified subject ID, COVID-19 status, age in years and sex. HLA class I and class II types, where available, came from metadata supplied by the sample provider rather than from assay-based typing. The full study reports these points: Clinical and demographic metadata were provided uncurated, with the amount varying by source and participant.

The germline V gene (reference sequence) sets CDR1 to LNHNV and CDR2 to YYDKDF. The junction shows trimming of 0 bases on V and 3 bases on J, and the gene matches do not reach 2 bases of it. From the cysteine up to the phenylalanine, the CDR3 has a length of 15 residues. Of the read, only the CDR3 DNA is kept; its 45 bases are in frame from base 1. Collaborating institutions collected whole blood in K2EDTA tubes following their own protocols. For TCRbeta analysis, collaborators shipped samples in one of three forms: frozen whole blood, isolated PBMCs, or DNA extracted from either of those sample types. TCRbeta CDR3 regions were amplified from genomic DNA by means of the immunoSEQ Assay, a bias-controlled multiplex PCR. The paper's data handling went like this. Nucleated cell counts per sample were estimated from amplification of reference gene primers within the assay. To quantify the absolute abundance of each unique TCRbeta CDR3 rearrangement, sequence reads were collapsed and filtered. For each sample, productive Simpson clonality was calculated as the square root of Simpson's diversity index across productive rearrangements. The clones in this table, taken by TCRdb from immuneACCESS, are in-frame only. Not every clone is retained; where verified, under half of the shortfall comes from an unresolved V gene, and the cause of the rest is unknown. D and trimming were read from the DNA, whereas the V and J calls and clone size are those reported in that table. This sample comprises roughly 250,000 clones, around 90% of them detected only once. The ten largest clones add up to approximately 0.8% of the sample.

Sequencing was carried out using peripheral blood. Recombination joined TRBV15 with TRBJ1-1, with 9 central nucleotides matching TRBD1. This TCR derives from a woman under 40 with acute or convalescent COVID-19. Read as DNA, the sequence is TGTGCCACCAGCAGAGACCGGGACAGGGACACTGAAGCTTTCTTT. Its translation reads: CATSRDRDRDTEAFF.